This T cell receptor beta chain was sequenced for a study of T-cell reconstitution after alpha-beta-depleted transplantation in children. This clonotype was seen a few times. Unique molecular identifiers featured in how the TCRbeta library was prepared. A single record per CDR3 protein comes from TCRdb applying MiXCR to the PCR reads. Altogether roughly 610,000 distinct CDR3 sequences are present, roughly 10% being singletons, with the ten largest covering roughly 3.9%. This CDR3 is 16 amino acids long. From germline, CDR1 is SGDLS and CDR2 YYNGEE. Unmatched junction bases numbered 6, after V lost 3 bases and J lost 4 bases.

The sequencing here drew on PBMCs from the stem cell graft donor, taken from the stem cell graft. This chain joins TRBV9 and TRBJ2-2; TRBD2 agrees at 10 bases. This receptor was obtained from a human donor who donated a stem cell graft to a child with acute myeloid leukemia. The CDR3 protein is CASSGLAGARTGELFF. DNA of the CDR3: TGTGCCAGCAGCGGGCTAGCGGGAGCCCGCACCGGGGAGCTGTTTTTT. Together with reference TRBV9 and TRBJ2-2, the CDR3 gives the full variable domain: DSGVTQTPKHLITATGQRVTLRCSPRSGDLSVYWYQQSLDQGLQFLIQYYNGEERAKGNILERFSAQQFPDLHSELNLSSLELGDSALYFCASSGLAGARTGELFFGEGSRLTVL.